This passage covers 18 T cell receptor beta chains from one sample sequenced in a study of radiotherapy plus CTLA-4 blockade in lung cancer. Assay: immunoSEQ multiplex PCR; the TCRdb copy retains only in-frame clones and omits some. The sample carries 80,000 to 100,000 clones, around 74% recorded once. This specimen was peripheral blood, taken from a patient treated with radiotherapy plus ipilimumab. The source is a human donor with non-small cell lung cancer who had a partial response to radiotherapy plus ipilimumab. Some clones in this sample may be carry-over from other donors' samples.

V gene TRBV10-3 combines with J gene TRBJ1-1; 7 bases are shared with TRBD1. The CDR3 has 16 amino acids. Trimming took 3 bases from V and 2 from J; bases not matched to a gene: 9. Germline V CDR1 and CDR2: ENHRY, SYGVKD. The CDR3 is CAISDRPGQPNTEAFF. CDR3 bases: TGTGCCATCAGTGACCGACCGGGACAGCCAAACACTGAAGCTTTCTTT.

The J gene is TRBJ2-1, the V gene TRBV7-6, with 10 bases matching TRBD2. Germline assignment: CDR1 SGHVS and CDR2 FNYEAQ. V dropped 3 bases and J dropped 4; count of bases not matched to a gene: 3. This CDR3 spans 15 amino acids. CDR3 nucleotide sequence: TGTGCCAGCAGCTTCGGACTAGCGGCTTACAATGAGCAGTTCTTC. Translation: CASSFGLAAYNEQFF.

This chain links TRBV10-1 with TRBJ2-5; possible D gene TRBD1, 6 bases. The V and J ends lost 5 bases and 1 base respectively, with 8 bases between them. The germline V gene encodes CDR1 WNHNN and CDR2 SYGVQD (reference sequence). The CDR3 contains 13 residues. The CDR3 sequence: CASSRTAQETQYF. The CDR3 nucleotides read TGCGCCAGCAGTAGGACAGCCCAAGAGACCCAGTACTTC.

The chain joins TRBV6-6 to TRBJ1-1; no clear D gene. The germline CDR1 and CDR2 sequences are MNHNY and SVGAGI (reference sequence). Deletions cut 0 bases from V and 1 base from J, with 6 bases between. The CDR3 covers 14 residues. CDR3: CASSYSKQNTEAFF. DNA of the CDR3: TGTGCCAGCAGTTACTCGAAGCAGAACACTGAAGCTTTCTTT.

The chain links TRBV28 to TRBJ1-6; 10 bases map to TRBD1. This CDR3 spans 16 amino acids. J gave up 9 bases and V 4 bases, and 9 bases lay outside the gene matches. Per germline, CDR1 MDHEN and CDR2 SYDVKM. CDR3 amino acids: CASSWDRGRRTSPLHF. Here the CDR3 DNA reads TGTGCCAGCAGTTGGGACAGGGGACGCAGAACTTCACCCCTCCACTTT.

Note on this clone: The same CDR3 arises from other DNA sequences in this sample as well. The chain employs TRBV5-6 and TRBJ1-2; possible D gene TRBD1, 5 bases. CDR1 and CDR2 from the germline V gene are SGHDT and YYEEEE. Trimming shortened V by 0 bases and J by 2 bases, and 11 bases separated the two germline ends. The CDR3 spans 15 residues. CDR3 DNA: TGTGCCAGCAGCTTGGCTTCGGCAGGGAACTATGGCTACACCTTC. Translated, it gives CASSLASAGNYGYTF.

This clone appeared once. The chain links TRBV5-1 to TRBJ2-5; 9 bases agree with TRBD1. CDR1 and CDR2 from the germline V gene are SGHRS and YFSETQ. The CDR3 has 16 amino acids. V shed 0 bases, J shed 0 bases, and the junction held 3 bases outside the gene matches. In nucleotides, the CDR3 is TGCGCCAGCAGCTTGGGGGGGACAGGGAACCAAGAGACCCAGTACTTC. As protein: CASSLGGTGNQETQYF. The variable domain in full, with the rest retrieved from reference TRBV5-1 and TRBJ2-5, is KAGVTQTPRYLIKTRGQQVTLSCSPISGHRSVSWYQQTPGQGLQFLFEYFSETQRNKGNFPGRFSGRQFSNSRSEMNVSTLELGDSALYLCASSLGGTGNQETQYFGPGTRLLVL.

This rearrangement joins TRBV12-1 to TRBJ2-1; the table assigns TRBD2, which was not confirmed against the DNA. TRBV12-1 counts as a pseudogene. The CDR3 length is 11 residues. CDR3 coding DNA: TGTGCCAGCTCCCTCGGGTACGTGCAGTTCTTC. It specifies CASSLGYVQFF.

This rearrangement joins TRBV7-9 to TRBJ2-7; unclear D gene. This CDR3 spans 12 amino acids. CDR1 is SEHNR and CDR2 is FQNEAQ in the germline V gene (reference sequence). Trimming removed 1 base from V and 6 bases from J, with 7 bases in between. The CDR3 coding sequence is TGTGCCAGCAGCTTAGTCGAGGTCGAGCAGTACTTC. Protein product: CASSLVEVEQYF.

The genes are TRBV5-1 and TRBJ2-7; unclear D gene. Trimming took 2 bases from V and 3 from J, leaving 12 bases between them. Germline V gene sequence: CDR1 SGHRS, CDR2 YFSETQ. The CDR3 length is 14 residues. The CDR3 loop reads CASSLVGPFYEQYF. The CDR3 nucleotides read TGCGCCAGCAGCTTAGTCGGTCCCTTCTACGAGCAGTACTTC. The full variable domain, completed using reference TRBV5-1 and TRBJ2-7, is KAGVTQTPRYLIKTRGQQVTLSCSPISGHRSVSWYQQTPGQGLQFLFEYFSETQRNKGNFPGRFSGRQFSNSRSEMNVSTLELGDSALYLCASSLVGPFYEQYFGPGTRLTVT.

The CDR3 sequence is CASSLAPLYEQYF. CDR3 bases: TGTGCCAGCAGCTTAGCCCCTCTCTACGAGCAGTACTTC. The chain uses TRBV7-9 and TRBJ2-5; D is unclear. The end of the DNA fits TRBJ2-7 better, so the J call may be wrong. The length of the CDR3 is 13 residues. Germline values: CDR1 SEHNR, CDR2 FQNEAQ (reference sequence).

The chain is built from TRBV6-4 and TRBJ1-3, with a tentative D call TRBD1 (5 bases). V lost 4 bases and J lost 0, with 16 bases in between. Germline CDR1 MRHNA, CDR2 SNTAGT. This CDR3 region has 17 residues. CDR3 amino acids: CASSVHLDSNSGNTIYF. The CDR3 nucleotides read TGTGCCAGCAGTGTCCACCTTGACAGTAACTCTGGAAACACCATATATTTT.

V usage is TRBV2 and J usage is TRBJ2-2, with TRBD2 matching over 12 bases. Trimming at V came to 2 bases and at J to 6 bases, leaving 1 base not matched to a gene. The CDR3 is made up of 15 amino acids. Looked up from germline, CDR1 is SNHLY and CDR2 is FYNNEI. CDR3: CASSERLAGAGELFF. The CDR3 region has the DNA TGTGCCAGCAGTGAAAGACTAGCGGGGGCCGGGGAGCTGTTTTTT.

J is TRBJ1-5 and V is TRBV28; D gene ambiguous. CDR1 is MDHEN and CDR2 is SYDVKM in the germline V gene. This CDR3 has 12 residues. Trimming removed 6 bases at V and 3 bases at J, with 6 bases between. This CDR3 is CASSSVNQPQHF. In DNA form, the CDR3 reads TGTGCCAGCAGCTCCGTCAATCAGCCCCAGCATTTT.

This chain joins TRBV11-3 and TRBJ1-6; no clear D gene. Looked up from germline, CDR1 is SGHNT and CDR2 is YENEEA. CDR3 length: 14 residues. With 0 bases removed from V and 6 bases from J, the gap between germline ends came to 6 bases. The CDR3 nucleotides are TGTGCCAGCAGCTTAGAGGGCCCTAATTCACCCCTCCACTTT. Translation: CASSLEGPNSPLHF.

The J gene is TRBJ1-1, the V gene TRBV9; D gene ambiguous. CDR3 length: 13 residues. CDR1 is SGDLS and CDR2 is YYNGEE in the germline V gene. V lost 3 bases to trimming and J lost 1 base, with 7 bases between them. CDR3 sequence: CASSGRGNTEAFF. The CDR3 coding sequence is TGTGCCAGCAGCGGACGGGGGAACACTGAAGCTTTCTTT.

The CDR3 reads CASSIPRLATYNEQFF. CDR3 DNA: TGTGCCAGTAGTATACCCCGACTAGCGACCTACAATGAGCAGTTCTTC. V gene TRBV19 combines with J gene TRBJ2-1, with TRBD2 matching over 8 bases. The V segment lost 2 bases and the J segment 2 bases; nucleotides outside the gene matches: 5. The CDR3 sequence is 16 residues long. From germline, CDR1 is LNHDA and CDR2 SQIVND (reference sequence).

There are a few counts of this clone. CDR3 in DNA: TGTGCCAGCAGCTTGGACTACCTAGGGTACGAGCAGTACTTC. The encoded protein is CASSLDYLGYEQYF. The V call is TRBV7-2, the J call TRBJ2-7; a possible D gene is TRBD2 (6 bases). Between the trimmed V and J ends, which lost 3 bases and 4 bases, there was a span of 13 bases. From germline, CDR1 is SGHTA and CDR2 FQGNSA. The CDR3 consists of 14 residues.